The entry that follows covers one T cell receptor (beta chain) sequence. Its matching antigen is unknown. The sample belongs to a study of STAT5B mutations in CD4+ large granular lymphocyte leukemia. Study-level findings and limits: No patients shared main leukemic clonotypes, though around 27% appeared at low frequency elsewhere.

Trimming pared 5 bases from V and 6 bases from J, leaving 13 bases between. Looked up from germline, CDR1 is SQVTM and CDR2 is ANQGSEA. The CDR3 length is 13 residues. The assay was run at survey level. Produced via immunoSEQ multiplex PCR; TCRdb's table is partial and in-frame only. The table has some 30,000 clones, around 73% seen once. Sequencing input: CD4+ T cells from blood buffy coats. This TCR was sampled from a human donor in good health. This chain joins TRBV29-1 and TRBJ1-4; a possible D gene is TRBD1 (6 bases). The CDR3, as DNA: TGCAGCGTTTCACAGGGTAGCGATGAAAAACTGTTTTTT. Translating gives CSVSQGSDEKLFF.